The following is a T cell receptor (beta chain) sequence with its context. This may be a read error, as it is one base from a much larger clone. This sample is drawn from a study of T-cell reconstitution after alpha-beta-depleted transplantation in children. Preparation of the TCRbeta library used unique molecular identifiers. A single record per CDR3 protein comes from TCRdb applying MiXCR to the PCR reads. The table includes about 230,000 distinct CDR3 sequences, approximately 12% detected once. There are 18 residues in the CDR3. Germline CDR1 is MNHNS and CDR2 is SASEGT. V usage is TRBV6-1 and J usage is TRBJ1-1; D call uncertain. This sequence was found in a human donor who donated a stem cell graft to a child with acute lymphoblastic leukemia. Sequencing was performed on PBMCs from the stem cell graft donor, taken from the stem cell graft. CDR3 sequence: CASSEGTAEGWWNTEDFF. CDR3 coding DNA: TGTGCCAGCAGTGAAGGTACAGCGGAGGGATGGTGGAACACTGAAGATTTCTTT.